This entry concerns a single TCR beta chain. Its antigen is unidentified. As originally analysed: The study built a papillary thyroid cancer distant-metastasis classifier from CDR3 differences across clinicopathological groups. Via MiXCR, TCRdb re-called the PCR reads. None of the V and J calls come from the authors' own analysis; TCRdb made them. The table includes about 41,000 clones, approximately 25% detected once. Until they underwent thyroid surgery, no patient had received any treatment. The data originate from a study of metastatic and nonmetastatic thyroid tumors. Study at large: From malignant and benign thyroid patients, repertoires in blood and in tumor or nodule tissue were compared.

CDR1 is LNHDA and CDR2 is SQIVND in the germline V gene (reference sequence). V lost 5 bases to trimming and J lost 6 bases, with 19 bases between them. This CDR3 region has 15 residues. Findings and caveats of the study: Malignant thyroid tumors reportedly exceeded benign nodules significantly in TCR beta diversity, with the difference appearing in blood and tumor.

The sample taken for sequencing was tumor tissue. This sequence joins TRBV19 and TRBJ1-2, with a weak D call TRBD1 (6 bases). This receptor was identified in a female donor with papillary thyroid cancer or a benign thyroid nodule (not recorded which). Some clones in this sample may be carry-over from other donors' samples. The CDR3 reads CASSSRTTGSDGYTF. The CDR3 DNA reads as TGTGCCAGTAGTTCCCGAACTACAGGGTCGGATGGCTACACCTTC.